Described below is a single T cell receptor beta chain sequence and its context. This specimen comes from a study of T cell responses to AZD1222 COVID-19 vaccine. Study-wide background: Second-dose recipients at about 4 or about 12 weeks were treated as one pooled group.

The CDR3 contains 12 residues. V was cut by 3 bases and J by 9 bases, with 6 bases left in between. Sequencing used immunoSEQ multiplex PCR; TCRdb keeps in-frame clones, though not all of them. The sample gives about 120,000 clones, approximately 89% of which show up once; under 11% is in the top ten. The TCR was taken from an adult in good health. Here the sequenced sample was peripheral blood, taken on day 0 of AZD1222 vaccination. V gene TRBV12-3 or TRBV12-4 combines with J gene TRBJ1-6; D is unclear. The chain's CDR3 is CASSFPGSPLHF. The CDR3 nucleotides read TGTGCCAGCAGTTTTCCGGGTTCACCCCTCCACTTT.